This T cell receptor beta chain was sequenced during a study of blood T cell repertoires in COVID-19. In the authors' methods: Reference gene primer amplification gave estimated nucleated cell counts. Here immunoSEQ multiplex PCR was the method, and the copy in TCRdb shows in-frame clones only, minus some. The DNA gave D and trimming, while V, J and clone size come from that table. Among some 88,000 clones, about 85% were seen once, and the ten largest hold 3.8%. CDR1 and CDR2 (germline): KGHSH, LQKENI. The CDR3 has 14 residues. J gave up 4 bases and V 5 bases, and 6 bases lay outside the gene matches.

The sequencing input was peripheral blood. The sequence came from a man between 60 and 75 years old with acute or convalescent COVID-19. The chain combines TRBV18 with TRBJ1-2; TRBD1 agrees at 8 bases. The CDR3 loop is CASSADRAGYGYTF. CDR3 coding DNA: TGTGCCAGCTCAGCGGACAGGGCCGGCTATGGCTACACCTTC.